One and the same sample provided the 9 T cell receptor beta chains below, sequenced in a study of shared clonotypes between healthy human individuals. Generated by immunoSEQ multiplex PCR, the TCRdb table keeps only in-frame clones and is missing some. The sample yields 180,000 or so clones, over 85% seen once. The sequenced sample was naive CD4+ T cells sorted from blood. Noted subset: CD45RA+ positively selected. The receptor set was obtained from a woman aged 25 to 45 in good health.

The chain employs TRBV19 and TRBJ2-2; TRBD1 is a possible D gene (5 bases). Germline loops: CDR1 LNHDA, CDR2 SQIVND (reference sequence). CDR3 length equals 15 residues. V shed 6 bases and J shed 0 bases, with 11 bases lying between them. The CDR3 DNA reads TGTGCCAGTAGAACCGGACACACGAACACCGGGGAGCTGTTTTTT. It encodes CASRTGHTNTGELFF.

The chain joins TRBV5-1 to TRBJ2-5; 7 nucleotides line up with TRBD2. The DNA matches TRBJ2-7 better at its end, which makes the J call doubtful. Germline V CDR1 and CDR2: SGHRS, YFSETQ. CDR3 length: 15 amino acids. The CDR3 region is CASSGGWEGEYEQYF. The CDR3 DNA sequence: TGCGCCAGCAGCGGTGGTTGGGAGGGAGAGTACGAGCAGTACTTC.

The chain couples TRBV28 to TRBJ2-7; D is perhaps TRBD1 or TRBD2 (5 bases each). V gave up 6 bases and J gave up 7 bases, with 19 bases separating them. This CDR3 has 14 residues. Germline lookup yields CDR1 MDHEN and CDR2 SYDVKM. The CDR3 loop is CASSPGQALGEQYF. CDR3 nucleotides: TGTGCCAGCAGCCCGGGGCAGGCTTTGGGGGAGCAGTACTTC. Filled out from reference TRBV28 and TRBJ2-7, the complete variable domain reads DVKVTQSSRYLVKRTGEKVFLECVQDMDHENMFWYRQDPGLGLRLIYFSYDVKMKEKGDIPEGYSVSREKKERFSLILESASTNQTSMYLCASSPGQALGEQYFGPGTRLTVT.

This chain connects TRBV5-4 to TRBJ2-2; a possible D gene is TRBD2 (6 bases). The V end lost 4 bases, the J end lost 3 bases, and 16 bases lay between the germline ends. Germline V lookup: CDR1 SGHNT, CDR2 YYREEE (reference sequence). This CDR3 spans 16 amino acids. The CDR3: CASSLGTSVYTGELFF. The CDR3 nucleotides read TGTGCCAGCAGCCTCGGGACTTCCGTGTACACCGGGGAGCTGTTTTTT.

This clone has a handful of counts. The rearrangement uses TRBV7-9 and TRBJ1-3; 10 bases line up with TRBD1. Losses at the gene ends were 7 bases for V and 7 bases for J; bases not matched to a gene: 7. Germline lookup yields CDR1 SEHNR and CDR2 FQNEAQ (reference sequence). The CDR3 consists of 14 residues. In DNA form, the CDR3 reads TGTGCCAGCATCCCCCCGGGACAGGGGAACACCATATATTTT. Translating it yields CASIPPGQGNTIYF.

This chain joins TRBV4-1 and TRBJ2-1; 8 bases align to TRBD1. J lost 3 bases, V lost 0 bases, and 1 base had no gene match. Germline values: CDR1 MGHRA, CDR2 YSYEKL. The length of the CDR3 is 15 residues. The CDR3 loop is CASSQEQGGYNEQFF. DNA for the CDR3: TGCGCCAGCAGCCAAGAACAGGGGGGCTACAATGAGCAGTTCTTC.

The chain is built from TRBV19 and TRBJ1-4; D is undetermined. V gave up 6 bases and J gave up 5 bases, with 19 bases separating them. CDR1 and CDR2 from the germline V gene are LNHDA and SQIVND (reference sequence). The CDR3 is made up of 16 amino acids. The CDR3 loop reads CASRPRGLSGNEKLFF. Here the CDR3 DNA reads TGTGCCAGTAGGCCTCGCGGGCTCTCGGGGAATGAAAAACTGTTTTTT.

The chain has TRBV28 and TRBJ1-1; D unclear. Germline values: CDR1 MDHEN, CDR2 SYDVKM. There are 12 residues in the CDR3. Trimming cost V 6 bases and J 10 bases, with 15 bases left between them. CDR3 coding DNA: TGTGCCAGCAGGGGCCTACCCTACGGAGCTTTCTTT. Protein: CASRGLPYGAFF.

The gene calls are TRBV28 and TRBJ2-5, with D hard to call. The J call may be in error: the DNA end matches TRBJ2-7 better. The CDR3 spans 14 residues. In germline, CDR1 is MDHEN, CDR2 SYDVKM. The DNA for the CDR3 is TGTGCCAGCAGTTTATGGGGCCACTCCTACGAGCAGTACTTC. Translation: CASSLWGHSYEQYF.